This TCR beta chain stems from a study of Graves' ophthalmopathy and Graves' hyperthyroidism. Findings of the study overall: Thyroid clonotypes that were expanded above 0.001 frequency mostly also appeared in blood. Sensitivity of about 90% and specificity of around 80% were achieved when a 13-signature model separated ophthalmopathy from stable hyperthyroidism.

The V end lost 3 bases, the J end lost 4 bases, and 27 bases lay between the germline ends. This CDR3 contains 19 residues. RNA transcripts provided the template for amplifying TCR beta CDR3 regions. The first round was an RT-PCR with HTBI primers, and the second round was a multiplex PCR. TCRdb called the multiplex PCR reads again in MiXCR, with one record for every CDR3 protein. The table records 360,000 or so distinct CDR3 sequences, about 17% of them present only once. This clonotype was picked up many times. The antigen is not known. The sequencing input was peripheral blood. The gene calls are TRBV12-3 or TRBV12-4 and TRBJ1-1; maybe TRBD1 (5 bases). This clonotype was obtained from a woman aged 18-35 years with Graves' ophthalmopathy. This chain's CDR3 is CASSFGLRGAGLGGTEAFF. The CDR3 nucleotides are TGTGCCAGCAGTTTCGGGTTGAGGGGCGCCGGGTTGGGAGGCACTGAAGCTTTCTTT.